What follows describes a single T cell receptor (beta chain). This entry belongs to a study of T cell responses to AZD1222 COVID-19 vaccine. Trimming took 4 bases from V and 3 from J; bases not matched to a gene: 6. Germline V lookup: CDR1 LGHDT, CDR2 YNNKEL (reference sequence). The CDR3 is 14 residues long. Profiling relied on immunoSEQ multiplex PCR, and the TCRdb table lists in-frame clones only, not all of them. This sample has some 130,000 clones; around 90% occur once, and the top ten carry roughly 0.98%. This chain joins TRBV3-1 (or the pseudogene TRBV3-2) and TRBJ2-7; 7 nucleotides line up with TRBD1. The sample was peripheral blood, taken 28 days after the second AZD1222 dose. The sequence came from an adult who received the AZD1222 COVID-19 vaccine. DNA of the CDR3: TGTGCCAGCAGCCCACAGGGGATCGTCTACGAGCAGTACTTC. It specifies CASSPQGIVYEQYF.